The 9 T cell receptor beta chains given below trace back to one sample, sequenced in a study of cytotoxic CD8 clonotypes in ibrutinib-treated CLL. The data were produced by immunoSEQ multiplex PCR, yet TCRdb's version contains in-frame clones alone and is incomplete. The sample has tens of thousands of clones; roughly 65% are singletons. This specimen was PBMCs, taken after 24 months of ibrutinib treatment. The receptors were sampled from a human donor with chronic lymphocytic leukemia.

A few counts support this clone. Here the CDR3 reads CASSGAAGNTIYF. The CDR3 bases are TGTGCCAGCTCAGGGGCCGCGGGAAACACCATATATTTT. This sequence joins TRBV18 and TRBJ1-3; D perhaps matches TRBD1 (5 bases). The V and J ends lost 5 bases and 4 bases respectively, with 9 bases between them. The CDR3 covers 13 residues. Germline V gene data show CDR1 as KGHSH and CDR2 as LQKENI.

The gene calls are TRBV2 and TRBJ1-5; D is undetermined. The germline gives CDR1 SNHLY, CDR2 FYNNEI. Between the trimmed V and J ends, which lost 3 bases and 1 base, there was a span of 4 bases. The CDR3 length is 13 residues. The CDR3: CASSEESNQPQHF. CDR3 DNA: TGTGCCAGCAGTGAGGAAAGCAATCAGCCCCAGCATTTT.

In this sample, this clone turned up once. The chain has TRBV5-4 and TRBJ1-1; a weak D match, TRBD1 (5 bases). The germline V gene has CDR1 SGHNT and CDR2 YYREEE (reference sequence). V shed 4 bases and J shed 2 bases, with 9 bases lying between them. CDR3 length equals 13 residues. The CDR3 coding sequence is TGTGCCAGCAGCCGGGGCCAAAACACTGAAGCTTTCTTT. It yields the protein CASSRGQNTEAFF. Filled out from reference TRBV5-4 and TRBJ1-1, the complete variable domain reads ETGVTQSPTHLIKTRGQQVTLRCSSQSGHNTVSWYQQALGQGPQFIFQYYREEENGRGNFPPRFSGLQFPNYSSELNVNALELDDSALYLCASSRGQNTEAFFGQGTRLTVV.

This clone appeared a single time. V usage is TRBV14 and J usage is TRBJ2-2, with D tentatively TRBD1 or TRBD2 (6 bases each). Trimming took off 1 base at V and 10 bases at J, with 7 bases between the two ends. Looked up from germline, CDR1 is SGHDN and CDR2 is FVKESK. This CDR3 spans 12 amino acids. The CDR3 DNA follows: TGTGCCAGCAGCCAAGGGGGGGCGGAGCTGTTTTTT. This encodes CASSQGGAELFF.

J is TRBJ1-6 and V is TRBV6-5; possible D gene TRBD1, 5 bases. Germline V gives CDR1 MNHEY, CDR2 SVGAGI. V lost 5 bases and J 7 bases, leaving 12 bases between the germline ends. The CDR3 contains 14 residues. For the CDR3, the DNA is TGTGCCAGCAGTGGACAAGAATTAAATTCACCCCTCCACTTT. Amino acids: CASSGQELNSPLHF.

V usage is TRBV5-1 and J usage is TRBJ1-6; 7 bases are shared with TRBD1. The V segment lost 0 bases and the J segment 9 bases; nucleotides outside the gene matches: 6. Germline CDR1 reads SGHRS; CDR2 reads YFSETQ. The length of the CDR3 is 15 residues. The CDR3 coding sequence is TGCGCCAGCAGCTTGGGACAGGGCTATGGTTCACCCCTCCACTTT. Encoded protein: CASSLGQGYGSPLHF.

V and J are TRBV5-4 and TRBJ1-3; D perhaps matches TRBD1 (6 bases). CDR1 is SGHNT and CDR2 is YYREEE in the germline V gene (reference sequence). V shed 4 bases and J shed 3 bases, with 20 bases lying between them. The CDR3 spans 17 residues. The CDR3 region has the DNA TGTGCCAGCAGCCTCGATATGGCAGGGGACGGTGGAAACACCATATATTTT. Translation: CASSLDMAGDGGNTIYF.

The chain is built from TRBV29-1 and TRBJ1-1; D is ambiguous. The V end was cut by 7 bases, the J end by 4 bases, with 10 bases between. Germline V CDR1 and CDR2: SQVTM, ANQGSEA. The CDR3 loop spans 11 amino acids. CDR3 sequence: CSAHMGTEAFF. In DNA form, the CDR3 reads TGCAGCGCCCATATGGGCACTGAAGCTTTCTTT.

The chain links TRBV19 to TRBJ1-2, with D uncertain. Germline V gene data show CDR1 as LNHDA and CDR2 as SQIVND (reference sequence). Trimming pared 5 bases from V and 4 bases from J, leaving 14 bases between. The CDR3 is 14 residues long. In DNA, the CDR3 is TGTGCCAGTAGTCTCGGGGTCCCCCTCTATGGCTACACCTTC. Its translation: CASSLGVPLYGYTF.